This T cell receptor (beta chain) is drawn from a study of human T cells and chemical hapten exposure. Overall study: After 6 days, upper back 0.01% DPC patch tests were scored. Per-sample TCR yield variation was attributed mainly to small pooled library volume differences.

This clonotype was detected ten times or more. Its antigen is as yet unknown. Described time point: patch test 1, 2 weeks after DPC sensitization. Stated treatment: therapeutic diphenylcyclopropenone sensitization with weekly scalp DPC. Deletions cut 11 bases from V and 2 bases from J, with 13 bases between. The CDR3 has 13 residues. In germline, CDR1 is ENHRY, CDR2 SYGVKD. The study's library attached unique molecular identifiers to single cDNA molecules. Each CDR3 protein is one row after TCRdb ran MiXCR on the RACE reads. This sample has about 340,000 distinct CDR3 sequences, with under 8% found just once. Findings and caveats of the study: Expanded TCRs produced significantly more large CDR3 similarity clusters than controls did.

The chain links TRBV10-3 to TRBJ1-5, with D possibly TRBD1 on 5 matching bases. This specimen was whole blood, taken in connection with sensitization to the hapten diphenylcyclopropenone (DPC). This sequence was found in a woman younger than 30 with alopecia areata. Some clones in this sample may be carry-over from other donors' samples. Written as DNA, the CDR3 is TGTGCCTCGAGCAGGGAAGGCAATCAGCCCCAGCATTTT. Translation: CASSREGNQPQHF.